A selection of T cell receptor beta chains follows, all from one sample in a study of cytomegalovirus exposure and HLA in healthy donors. This table comes from immunoSEQ multiplex PCR, and its TCRdb copy is limited to in-frame clones, with some not included. The repertoire includes 150,000 to 200,000 clones, roughly 90% of them detected once, and 0.2% to 0.3% sits in the top ten. The sample taken for sequencing was PBMCs. The source is a girl younger than two in good health and CMV-seronegative. Each CDR3 is given with its conserved first and last residue. The order of the fields is V gene, D gene, CDR3 length, J gene, CDR3 protein. A D gene is named only where the DNA matches it firmly.

TRBV13,-,13,TRBJ1-1,CASIGLGVTEAFF
TRBV10-3,TRBD2,15,-,CASLGASGGVYEQYF
TRBV6-1,-,16,TRBJ1-1,CASSEVMGRINTEAFF
TRBV4-1,TRBD2,16,TRBJ2-7,CASSRPASGSSYEQYF
TRBV10-3,TRBD1,13,TRBJ1-5,CAIRGDRDQPQHF
TRBV6-6,TRBD1,16,TRBJ1-2,CASSYNPGQRTEGYTF
TRBV5-1,-,15,TRBJ1-4,CASSLTGSTNEKLFF
TRBV18,TRBD1,13,TRBJ2-7,CASSPRDSHEQYF
TRBV4-2,TRBD2,16,TRBJ2-3,CASSQSGTSGADTQYF
TRBV21-1,-,21,TRBJ2-1,CATVELSGLAGGPWVYNEQFF
TRBV18,TRBD1,16,TRBJ1-3,CASSPTTSDREGTIYF
TRBV2,-,16,TRBJ2-5,CASSDKSSASEETQYF
TRBV7-6,TRBD2,16,TRBJ2-7,CASSSSPLAGVHEQYF
TRBV7-9,-,15,TRBJ1-6,CAVMGGGSYNSPLHF
TRBV6-1,-,14,TRBJ2-6,CASSGGAGANVLTF
TRBV30,TRBD1,14,TRBJ1-2,CAWTPGQLNYGYTF
TRBV30,TRBD1,14,TRBJ1-2,CAWSDYRGHGGYTF
TRBV6-5,TRBD2,15,TRBJ2-2,CASSSAGGPLGELFF
TRBV6-5,-,14,TRBJ2-5,CASSYWTNQLEQYF
TRBV7-9,-,12,TRBJ2-7,CASSPRVGEQYF
TRBV9,-,18,TRBJ2-3,CASSVSSRGAYIADTQYF
TRBV7-2,-,16,TRBJ1-6,CASSPGQGGLGSPLHF
TRBV5-4,-,15,TRBJ2-3,CASSLLGASTDTQYF
TRBV7-9,-,14,TRBJ2-7,CSSSLGAERYEQYF
TRBV7-9,-,16,TRBJ1-5,CASRLLIGRCCQPQHF
TRBV5-1,TRBD1,19,TRBJ2-5,CASSLRERTRQGQWGTQYF
TRBV4-2,TRBD1,17,TRBJ2-2,CASSHPGQGKNTGELFF
TRBV19,-,13,TRBJ2-7,CAVKKGEGKEQYF
TRBV30,-,13,TRBJ1-5,CAWSSRGGQPQHF
TRBV30,TRBD2,14,TRBJ2-1,CAWRRGLAGREQFF
TRBV7-3,-,15,TRBJ2-6,CASSLLGSGANVLTF
TRBV2,-,15,TRBJ1-4,CASSDPGEVSRKLFF
TRBV6-1,TRBD2,15,TRBJ2-1,CASSPGLAGLREQFF
TRBV7-2,-,13,TRBJ2-5,CASSLGATETQYF
TRBV21-1,-,18,TRBJ1-5,CASSKPRPGQHSNQPQHF